This T cell receptor (beta chain) was sequenced during a study of beta chain features in type 1 diabetes. CD45RO/CCR7/CD25/CD127/CD95/CD27 staining was used to isolate CD4+ naive, central memory, regulatory and stem cell-like memory cells by sorting. Study-level points and caveats: Researchers report that Type 1 diabetes patients had moderately but significantly shorter TCRB CDR3s across all four CD4+ subsets. Diminished insertions and augmented deletions at VDJ junctions characterized type 1 diabetes patients.

On this clone: Its antigen is as yet unknown.

Of the isolated RNA, all was reverse transcribed, and so the sequenced material was expressed TCRB transcripts. Roughly 3.5 million reads per sample on average were obtained from naive, central memory and regulatory T cell samples. Data came from immunoSEQ multiplex PCR; TCRdb stores just in-frame clones and leaves some out. The data show hundreds of thousands of clones, roughly 12% seen once. The CDR3 is 14 amino acids. Germline CDR1 reads SGHVS; CDR2 reads FQNEAQ. V lost 5 bases to trimming and J lost 6 bases, with 17 bases between them. This receptor was obtained from a man between 18 and 29 years old with type 1 diabetes. Input material: naive CD4+ T cells from blood. The chain employs TRBV7-8 and TRBJ2-7; unclear D gene. In DNA, the CDR3 is TGTGCCAGCAGCCCCGACGCAGGTCCCGGCGAGCAGTACTTC. Residues: CASSPDAGPGEQYF.